This paragraph covers one T cell receptor (beta chain) sequence. These data come from a study of blood T cell repertoires in COVID-19. Study background: The United States, Italy and Spain supplied acute and convalescent COVID-19 samples.

Germline V gene sequence: CDR1 LGHDT, CDR2 YNNKEL (reference sequence). The CDR3 is 18 amino acids. J was trimmed by 8 bases and V by 0 bases; bases with no gene match: 14. Per the original data handling: Reference gene primer amplification gave estimated nucleated cell counts. This table comes from immunoSEQ multiplex PCR, and its TCRdb copy is limited to in-frame clones, with some not included. V and J calls and clone size follow that table, whereas D and trimming were derived from the DNA. The sample shows over 200,000 clones, approximately 88% of them seen only once. Participants' reported clinical history set cohort assignment. In the 2 weeks before study entry, exposed participants met a COVID-19 case, which was PCR-confirmed or clinician-diagnosed.

The chain combines TRBV3-1 (or the pseudogene TRBV3-2) with TRBJ2-1; TRBD1 aligns across 9 bases. Sequenced: PBMCs or T cells enriched from blood (not recorded which). The sequence was collected from a woman in her 30s who had been exposed to COVID-19. CDR3: CASSQEGQGVFQGYEQFF. CDR3 sequence (DNA): TGTGCCAGCAGCCAAGAGGGACAGGGAGTGTTTCAAGGGTATGAGCAGTTCTTC.